Below, 21 T cell receptor beta chains from the same sample are listed, as sequenced in a study of T-cell memory formation after mild COVID-19. TCRdb independently ran MiXCR on the 5' RACE reads; one entry per CDR3 protein. This sample has about 560,000 distinct CDR3 sequences, with 17% found just once. The sample comprised PBMCs or a T cell subset sorted from them (not recorded which). The receptor set was obtained from an adult woman who had mild COVID-19 (a few samples of this study predate the infection). Cell type and time point are not known.

The chain employs TRBV24-1 and TRBJ2-7; TRBD1 agrees at 8 bases. The CDR3 is 15 amino acids. Per the germline V gene, CDR1 is KGHDR and CDR2 is SFDVKD. Trimming took 3 bases from V and 6 from J; bases not matched to a gene: 9. In nucleotides, the CDR3 is TGTGCCACCAGTGATCCAGGGGGCACCCCGGGCGAGCAGTACTTC. Protein product: CATSDPGGTPGEQYF.

This chain connects TRBV7-9 to TRBJ2-1, with 8 positions matching TRBD2. Germline V gene data show CDR1 as SEHNR and CDR2 as FQNEAQ (reference sequence). The CDR3 contains 14 residues. J was trimmed by 3 bases and V by 7 bases; bases with no gene match: 5. CDR3 in amino acids: CASTRGGVYNEQFF. CDR3 DNA sequence: TGTGCCAGCACCCGGGGGGGCGTCTACAATGAGCAGTTCTTC.

CDR3 coding DNA: TGCGCCAGCAGCCACGAGGGGCGGCACGAGCAGTACTTC. As protein: CASSHEGRHEQYF. The chain joins TRBV4-3 to TRBJ2-7; tentatively, D is TRBD1 or TRBD2 (5 bases each). The CDR3 loop spans 13 amino acids. The V end lost 3 bases, the J end lost 5 bases, and 11 bases lay between the germline ends. Germline V gene data show CDR1 as LGHNA and CDR2 as YSLEER.

This clonotype was seen more than once but under ten times. The chain links TRBV5-1 to TRBJ1-2; no clear D. Germline V gene lookup returns CDR1 SGHRS and CDR2 YFSETQ. V shed 3 bases and J shed 2 bases, with 8 bases lying between them. The CDR3 contains 13 residues. The CDR3 sequence: CASSSDPNYGYTF. The CDR3 DNA reads TGCGCCAGCAGCTCCGACCCGAACTATGGCTACACCTTC.

The V call is TRBV20-1, the J call TRBJ2-1; 12 nucleotides match TRBD2. The CDR3 consists of 14 residues. From germline, CDR1 is DFQATT and CDR2 SNEGSKA (reference sequence). V trimming: 6 bases; J trimming: 6 bases; junction bases outside the gene matches: 6. Here the CDR3 DNA reads TGCAGTGCCCCCCGGACTAGCGGGGCCAATGAGCAGTTCTTC. Its translation is CSAPRTSGANEQFF.

The chain couples TRBV6-5 to TRBJ2-7; D is undetermined. The CDR3 covers 15 residues. Germline V gene lookup returns CDR1 MNHEY and CDR2 SVGAGI. The V end lost 5 bases, the J end lost 0 bases, and 14 bases lay between the germline ends. CDR3 in amino acids: CASSQRVHYSYEQYF. The DNA for the CDR3 is TGTGCCAGCAGTCAGCGAGTACATTACTCCTACGAGCAGTACTTC.

The chain joins TRBV7-6 to TRBJ2-7; 7 bases line up with TRBD1. With 5 bases clipped from V and 1 base from J, the junction kept 8 bases outside the gene matches. Germline V gene lookup returns CDR1 SGHVS and CDR2 FNYEAQ. The CDR3 runs to 15 residues. The DNA of the CDR3 is TGTGCCAGCAGCCCCTACGAGGGGGCTTCCTACGAGCAGTACTTC. This codes for CASSPYEGASYEQYF.

The CDR3 region has the DNA TGTGCCAGCAGCGAACGAGGGTTTCAAGAGACCCAGTACTTC. Its protein product is CASSERGFQETQYF. This chain connects TRBV12-3 or TRBV12-4 to TRBJ2-5; tentatively, D is TRBD2 (5 bases). The CDR3 is 14 residues long. The germline V and J ends were trimmed by 6 bases and 2 bases, with 13 bases remaining between them.

The chain joins TRBV29-1 to TRBJ1-1, with D possibly TRBD1 on 5 matching bases. The germline V gene encodes CDR1 SQVTM and CDR2 ANQGSEA. Trimming cost V 6 bases and J 1 base, with 12 bases left between them. The CDR3 has 13 amino acids. The CDR3 coding sequence is TGCAGCGTCCGAGTCACAGGGAACACTGAAGCTTTCTTT. Translated: CSVRVTGNTEAFF. Together with reference TRBV29-1 and TRBJ1-1, the CDR3 gives the full variable domain: SAVISQKPSRDICQRGTSLTIQCQVDSQVTMMFWYRQQPGQSLTLIATANQGSEATYESGFVIDKFPISRPNLTFSTLTVSNMSPEDSSIYLCSVRVTGNTEAFFGQGTRLTVV.

The CDR3: CASTSDRSHNSPLHF. In DNA form, the CDR3 reads TGTGCCAGTACCTCGGACAGGTCTCATAATTCACCCCTCCACTTT. The chain links TRBV19 to TRBJ1-6, with 7 bases identical to TRBD1. The CDR3 covers 15 residues. Looked up from germline, CDR1 is LNHDA and CDR2 is SQIVND (reference sequence). The ends lost 7 bases at V and 5 bases at J; junction bases unmatched: 8. The full variable domain, with the rest looked up from reference TRBV19 and TRBJ1-6, is DGGITQSPKYLFRKEGQNVTLSCEQNLNHDAMYWYRQDPGQGLRLIYYSQIVNDFQKGDIAEGYSVSREKKESFPLTVTSAQKNPTAFYLCASTSDRSHNSPLHFGNGTRLTVT.

This clonotype turned up a few times. This chain connects TRBV5-1 to TRBJ1-1; 8 bases fit TRBD1. The ends lost 4 bases at V and 0 bases at J; junction bases unmatched: 5. This CDR3 has 15 residues. The germline gives CDR1 SGHRS, CDR2 YFSETQ. The CDR3 DNA reads as TGCGCCAGCAGCATAGGACAGGGAATGAACACTGAAGCTTTCTTT. The encoded protein is CASSIGQGMNTEAFF.

Points on this clonotype: A junction end diverges from the germline sequence, so it may reflect a read error. The rearrangement links TRBV27 to TRBJ2-5; a possible D gene is TRBD1 (5 bases). Germline CDR1 and CDR2: MNHEY and SMNVEV (reference sequence). CDR3 length: 13 residues. CDR3 sequence: CASSPTIGVLRYF. In nucleotides, the CDR3 is TGTGCCAGCAGCCCGACGATAGGGGTCCTTCGTTATTTC.

The chain has TRBV6-6 and TRBJ1-6; 10 bases line up with TRBD1. CDR3 length: 19 amino acids. Looked up from germline, CDR1 is MNHNY and CDR2 is SVGAGI (reference sequence). J lost 6 bases, V lost 6 bases, and 17 bases had no gene match. CDR3 DNA: TGTGCCAGCAGACCACACCGGGACAGGGGACGCAGTTCTAATTCACCCCTCCACTTT. It is translated as CASRPHRDRGRSSNSPLHF.

This clonotype was observed once. The chain recombines TRBV5-8 with TRBJ2-5; 7 bases map to TRBD2. Germline values: CDR1 SGHTS, CDR2 YDEGEE. The CDR3 has 15 amino acids. V trimming: 3 bases; J trimming: 4 bases; junction bases outside the gene matches: 9. The DNA for the CDR3 is TGTGCCAGCAGCTATAGGAGCGGGGTAGGAGAGACCCAGTACTTC. This encodes CASSYRSGVGETQYF.

The chain couples TRBV6-1 to TRBJ1-5; D is uncertain. Germline-derived CDR1 and CDR2 are MNHNS and SASEGT. The CDR3 has 15 residues. V was shortened by 1 base and J by 3 bases, with 10 bases between the two germline ends. The CDR3 region has the DNA TGTGCCAGCAGTGAAGTCTGGGCCACCAATCAGCCCCAGCATTTT. This sequence encodes CASSEVWATNQPQHF.

The chain has TRBV14 and TRBJ2-3, with D possibly being TRBD1 (5 bases). The CDR3 covers 18 residues. Between the trimmed V and J ends, which lost 4 bases and 0 bases, there was a span of 20 bases. The germline gives CDR1 SGHDN, CDR2 FVKESK. DNA of the CDR3: TGTGCCAGCAGCCCCGGCAGGGTGCCAAAAACTAGCACAGATACGCAGTATTTT. Amino acid sequence: CASSPGRVPKTSTDTQYF. Full variable domain (rest looked up from reference TRBV14 and TRBJ2-3): EAGVTQFPSHSVIEKGQTVTLRCDPISGHDNLYWYRRVMGKEIKFLLHFVKESKQDESGMPNNRFLAERTGGTYSTLKVQPAELEDSGVYFCASSPGRVPKTSTDTQYFGPGTRLTVL.

The chain links TRBV5-6 to TRBJ2-1; D possibly corresponds to TRBD2 (7 bases). The V end was cut by 0 bases, the J end by 1 base, with 11 bases between. The CDR3 covers 16 residues. Germline V gene lookup returns CDR1 SGHDT and CDR2 YYEEEE. DNA of the CDR3: TGTGCCAGCAGCTTGGAGGAGGGGGGGTCCTACAATGAGCAGTTCTTC. This sequence encodes CASSLEEGGSYNEQFF.

This clonotype has a handful of counts. V gene TRBV27 combines with J gene TRBJ1-1; no clear D gene. This CDR3 spans 14 amino acids. Germline values: CDR1 MNHEY, CDR2 SMNVEV (reference sequence). V was pared by 0 bases and J by 7 bases, with 12 bases between. The CDR3 sequence is CASSLSALHGEAFF. The DNA of the CDR3 is TGTGCCAGCAGTTTATCGGCTCTGCACGGTGAAGCTTTCTTT.

The rearrangement joins TRBV7-8 to TRBJ2-5, with D possibly TRBD2 on 6 matching bases. The CDR3 covers 15 residues. The germline V and J ends were trimmed by 1 base and 4 bases, with 13 bases remaining between them. Germline V gene data show CDR1 as SGHVS and CDR2 as FQNEAQ. The CDR3 sequence is CASSLEVAAPETQYF. The CDR3 coding sequence is TGTGCCAGCAGCTTAGAGGTAGCGGCCCCAGAGACCCAGTACTTC.

The sample holds a few counts of this clonotype. The rearrangement links TRBV7-2 to TRBJ1-2; TRBD1 might be the D (5 bases). The CDR3 contains 17 residues. Germline CDR1 reads SGHTA; CDR2 reads FQGNSA. Trimming removed 0 bases at V and 2 bases at J, with 16 bases between. The CDR3 region is CASSLAPMWGVNYGYTF. The CDR3 DNA reads TGTGCCAGCAGCTTAGCCCCAATGTGGGGGGTAAACTATGGCTACACCTTC.

This clonotype was seen a handful of times. This chain links TRBV27 with TRBJ1-1; D might be TRBD1 (5 bases). In germline, CDR1 is MNHEY, CDR2 SMNVEV (reference sequence). Trimming pared 0 bases from V and 8 bases from J, leaving 19 bases between. This CDR3 spans 16 amino acids. CDR3 DNA: TGTGCCAGCAGTTTATCGATAAGTGGGAGCAGGGAGGAAGCTTTCTTT. This translates into CASSLSISGSREEAFF.